Listed here is a single T cell receptor beta chain. Its specificity is not known. The data are from a study of shared clonotypes between healthy human individuals. Trimming stripped 3 bases from V and 8 bases from J, with 14 bases between. The CDR3 sequence is 14 residues long. Germline CDR1 SEHNR, CDR2 FQNEAQ (reference sequence). Generated by immunoSEQ multiplex PCR, the TCRdb table keeps only in-frame clones and is missing some. Of 1,400,000 or so clones listed, roughly 98.5% are singletons. The study's findings and limits: Estimated clonotype richness was generally higher in naive than memory subsets.

The donors, all of them Caucasian adults, lived in Nashville, Tennessee. Sequencing was performed on naive CD4+ T cells sorted from blood. Subset in this sample: CD45RA+ positively selected. The rearrangement joins TRBV7-9 to TRBJ2-1, with D uncertain. The source is a man aged 30 to 39 in good health. The CDR3 is CASSFQSISDEQFF. CDR3 sequence (DNA): TGTGCCAGCAGCTTTCAGAGTATATCGGATGAGCAGTTCTTC.